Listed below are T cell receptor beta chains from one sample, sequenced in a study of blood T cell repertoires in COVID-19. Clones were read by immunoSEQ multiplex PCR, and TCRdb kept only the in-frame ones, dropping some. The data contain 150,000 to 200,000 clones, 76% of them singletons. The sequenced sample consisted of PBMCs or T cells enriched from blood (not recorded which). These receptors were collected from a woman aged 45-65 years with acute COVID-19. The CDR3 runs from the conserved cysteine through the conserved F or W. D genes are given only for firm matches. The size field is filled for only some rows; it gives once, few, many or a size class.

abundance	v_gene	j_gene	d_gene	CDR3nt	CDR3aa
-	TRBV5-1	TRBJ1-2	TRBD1	TGCGCCAGCAGCTACGGGACAGGGGATGGCTACACCTTC	CASSYGTGDGYTF
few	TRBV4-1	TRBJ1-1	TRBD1	TGCGCCAGCAGCCCCTACGGGGACAGAAGTAACACTGAAGCTTTCTTT	CASSPYGDRSNTEAFF
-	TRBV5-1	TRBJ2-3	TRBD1	TGCGCCAGCAGCTCCCGGGACAGGGGGTTAGATACGCAGTATTTT	CASSSRDRGLDTQYF
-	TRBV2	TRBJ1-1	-	TGTGCCAGAAGGGGGAACATAGAAGCTTTCTTT	CARRGNIEAFF
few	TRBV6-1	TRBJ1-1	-	TGTGCCAGCAGTGAAGGACAGAACACTGAAGCTTTCTTT	CASSEGQNTEAFF
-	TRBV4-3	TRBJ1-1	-	TGCGCCAGCAGCCTCCGCGAGGGTAACACTGAAGCTTTCTTT	CASSLREGNTEAFF
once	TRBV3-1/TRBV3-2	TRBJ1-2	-	TGTGCCAGCAAAGGGGAGGCTAACTATGGCTACACCTTC	CASKGEANYGYTF
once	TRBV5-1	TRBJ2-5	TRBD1	TGCGCCAGCAGCAACCGGGACAGGGGATTAGAGACCCAGTACTTC	CASSNRDRGLETQYF
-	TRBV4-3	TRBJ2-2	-	TGCGCCAGCAGCCAAGAAATCCGAGCCGGGGAGCTGTTTTTT	CASSQEIRAGELFF
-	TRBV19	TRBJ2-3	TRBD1	TGTGCCAGTGGGGACAGGGGGCGGGTGGAAGATACGCAGTATTTT	CASGDRGRVEDTQYF
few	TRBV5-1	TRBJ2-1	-	TGCGCCAGCAGCCTCAGGGGAGATCACTACAATGAGCAGTTCTTC	CASSLRGDHYNEQFF
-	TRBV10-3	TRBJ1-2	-	TGTGCCATCGCGGGCAACTATGGCTACACCTTC	CAIAGNYGYTF
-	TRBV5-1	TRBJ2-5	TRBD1	TGCGCCAGCAGCTTGGCACCAGGGGGCGTAGAGACCCAGTACTTC	CASSLAPGGVETQYF
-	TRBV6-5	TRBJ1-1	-	TGTGCCAGCATTCAAGGGGGTTCTGAAGCTTTCTTT	CASIQGGSEAFF
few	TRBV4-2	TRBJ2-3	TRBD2	TGTGCCAGCAGCCTAGTCGGTAGCGGGGGGACGACAGATACGCAGTATTTT	CASSLVGSGGTTDTQYF
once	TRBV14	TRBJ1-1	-	TGTGCCAGCAGCCAAACAGGGCCGGACACTGAAGCTTTCTTT	CASSQTGPDTEAFF
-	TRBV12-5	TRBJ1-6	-	TGTGCTAGTGGTTTGCCCCGCGAGGGTCCGAAAAAAAGCTCCTATAATTCACCCCTCCACTTT	CASGLPREGPKKSSYNSPLHF
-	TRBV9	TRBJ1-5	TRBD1	TGTGCCAGCAGCGCGTCCGGGACAGGCAATCAGCCCCAGCATTTT	CASSASGTGNQPQHF
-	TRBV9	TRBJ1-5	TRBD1	TGTGCCAGCAGCGTAGCCGGGGACAGCCTCAATCAGCCCCAGCATTTT	CASSVAGDSLNQPQHF
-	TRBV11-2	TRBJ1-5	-	TGTGCCAGCAGCTACGATAACAGCTATCAGCCCCAGCATTTT	CASSYDNSYQPQHF
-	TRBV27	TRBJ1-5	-	TGTGCCAGCAGGGCAAGGCAGGGATATAGCAATCAGCCCCAGCATTTT	CASRARQGYSNQPQHF
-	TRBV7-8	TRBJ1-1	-	TGTGCCAGCAGCTTGGCCGATTCCGGGGGCACTGAAGCTTTCTTT	CASSLADSGGTEAFF
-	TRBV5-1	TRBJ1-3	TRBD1	TGCGCCAGCAGCTTGGTCTCAGGGGGCAGGCTCAGCGGAAACACCATATATTTT	CASSLVSGGRLSGNTIYF
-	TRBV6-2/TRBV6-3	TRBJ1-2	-	TGTGCCAGCAGTTCCACTAACTATGGCTACACCTTC	CASSSTNYGYTF
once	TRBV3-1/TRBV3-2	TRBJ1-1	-	TGTGCCAGCAGCCAAGTAGGCAGAGGGACTGAAGCTTTCTTT	CASSQVGRGTEAFF
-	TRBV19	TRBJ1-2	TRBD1	TGTGCCAGTAGTTTCGACAGGGTCACCTATGGCTACACCTTC	CASSFDRVTYGYTF
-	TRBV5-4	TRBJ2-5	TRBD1	TGTGCCAGCAGCTACTGGACAGGGGGAGGAGAGACCCAGTACTTC	CASSYWTGGGETQYF
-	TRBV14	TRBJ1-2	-	TGTGCCAGCAGCCCCTCCCGCGGCATGCCCAACTATGGCTACACCTTC	CASSPSRGMPNYGYTF
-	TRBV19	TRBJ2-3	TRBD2	TGTGCCAGTCAAGACCCCGGGGGGGTTAGCACAGATACGCAGTATTTT	CASQDPGGVSTDTQYF
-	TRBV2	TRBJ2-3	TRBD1	TGTGCCAGCAGTGTCGAACAGGGGCCAGATACGCAGTATTTT	CASSVEQGPDTQYF
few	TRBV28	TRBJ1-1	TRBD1	TGTGCCAGCAGTTTGGACAGGGGGCTTGACACTGAAGCTTTCTTT	CASSLDRGLDTEAFF
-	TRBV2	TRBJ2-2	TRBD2	TGTGCGTCAAAGGGACTAGCGGCGAACACCGGGGAGCTGTTTTTT	CASKGLAANTGELFF
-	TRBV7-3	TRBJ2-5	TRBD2	TGTGCCAGCAGCCGGGGGGACGGGGAGACCCAGTACTTC	CASSRGDGETQYF
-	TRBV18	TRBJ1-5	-	TGTGCCAGCTCGGGGGGGGGTTCGGCGCAGCCCCAGCATTTT	CASSGGGSAQPQHF
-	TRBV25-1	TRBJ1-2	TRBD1	TGTGCCAGCAGTGAATGGGACAGCTATGGCTACACCTTC	CASSEWDSYGYTF
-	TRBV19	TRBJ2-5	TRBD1	TGTGCCAGTAGGGCGGACAGGAGGCAAGAGACCCAGTACTTC	CASRADRRQETQYF
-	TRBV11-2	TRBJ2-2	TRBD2	TGTGCCAGCAGCTTTCCCCTTAGCGGGGGCCTCGGGCGCACCGGGGAGCTGTTTTTT	CASSFPLSGGLGRTGELFF
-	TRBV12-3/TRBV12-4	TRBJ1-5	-	TGTGCCAGCAGTACAGGCAATCAGCCCCAGCATTTT	CASSTGNQPQHF
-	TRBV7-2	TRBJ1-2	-	TGTGCCAGCAGCTTAGCGTCCCAGGCTAACTATGGCTACACCTTC	CASSLASQANYGYTF
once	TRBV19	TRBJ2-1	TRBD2	TGTGCCAGTAGTATCCCTAGCGGGGGGGCAACTGAGCAGTTCTTC	CASSIPSGGATEQFF
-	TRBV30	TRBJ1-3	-	TGTGCCTGGAGTGTTAGCTCTGGAAACACCATATATTTT	CAWSVSSGNTIYF
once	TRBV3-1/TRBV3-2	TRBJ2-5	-	TGTGCCAGCAGCCAACAGGGATACCAAGAGACCCAGTACTTC	CASSQQGYQETQYF
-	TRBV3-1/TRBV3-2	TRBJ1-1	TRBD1	TGTGCCAGCAGCCAAGGGGACAGGGTTACTGAAGCTTTCTTT	CASSQGDRVTEAFF
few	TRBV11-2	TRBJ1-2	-	TGTGCCAGCAGCCGAAGTGGGGGGGATGGCTACACCTTC	CASSRSGGDGYTF
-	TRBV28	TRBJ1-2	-	TGTGCCAGCATCCCTGTTAGCGGCAACCTCCTAGCTAACTATGGCTACACCTTC	CASIPVSGNLLANYGYTF
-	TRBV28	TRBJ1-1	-	TGTGCCAGCACCCCCAGCGGGGTGGCTGAAGCTTTCTTT	CASTPSGVAEAFF